Included here is one TCR beta chain sequence, with context. This sample was included in a study of T cell changes during pregnancy in multiple sclerosis. Data came from immunoSEQ multiplex PCR; TCRdb stores just in-frame clones and leaves some out. The sample contains tens of thousands of clones, 91% of which appear only once. The V and J ends lost 11 bases and 5 bases, in that order; junction bases with no gene match: 5. Germline CDR1 reads MNHNY; CDR2 reads SVGAGI (reference sequence). This CDR3 region has 11 residues. The clonotype comes from a female donor with multiple sclerosis, enrolled in a pregnancy study. This material consisted of CD8+ T cells from peripheral blood mononuclear cells, taken in the second trimester of pregnancy. The chain combines TRBV6-6 with TRBJ2-5; 7 nucleotides line up with TRBD2. CDR3 residues: CAATGGETQYF. The DNA for the CDR3 is TGTGCCGCAACGGGAGGTGAGACCCAGTACTTC.